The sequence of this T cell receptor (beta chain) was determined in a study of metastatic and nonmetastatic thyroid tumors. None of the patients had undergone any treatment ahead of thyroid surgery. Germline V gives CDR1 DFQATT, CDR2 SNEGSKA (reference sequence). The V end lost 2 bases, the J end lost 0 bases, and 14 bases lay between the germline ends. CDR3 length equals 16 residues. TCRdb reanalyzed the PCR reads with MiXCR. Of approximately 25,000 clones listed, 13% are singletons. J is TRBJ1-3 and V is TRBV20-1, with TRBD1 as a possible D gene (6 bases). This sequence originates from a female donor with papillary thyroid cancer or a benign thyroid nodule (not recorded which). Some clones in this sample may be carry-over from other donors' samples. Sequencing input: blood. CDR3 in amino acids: CSARPVTGHSGNTIYF. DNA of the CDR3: TGCAGTGCTAGACCCGTGACAGGCCACTCTGGAAACACCATATATTTT.